The TCR beta chain described here comes from a study of shared clonotypes between healthy human individuals. Study-wide results and caveats: A reduction in generation probabilities was seen for non-shared clonotypes relative to those shared by all four donors. Clonotype sharing among donors, it was expected, would be affected by sequencing depth.

This table comes from immunoSEQ multiplex PCR, and its TCRdb copy is limited to in-frame clones, with some not included. Here the sample spans 950,000 to 1,100,000 clones, 70% to 80% being singletons. With respect to this clone: No antigen is known for it.

The sample consisted of memory CD4+ T cells from PBMCs. Subset denoted: CD45RA-negative fraction. The TCR comes from a young man in good health. Some clones in this sample may be carry-over from other donors' samples.

CDR3 in DNA: TGTGCCAGCAGTACTTACAGGGGGCAGGGCTACACCTTC. It translates to CASSTYRGQGYTF. The chain carries TRBV6-5 and TRBJ1-2, with TRBD1 identical over 9 bases. The CDR3 is 13 amino acids. Losses at the gene ends were 5 bases for V and 8 bases for J; bases not matched to a gene: 6. The germline V gene encodes CDR1 MNHEY and CDR2 SVGAGI.